This entry concerns a single TCR beta chain. What it binds is unknown. MiXCR, run by TCRdb on the 5' RACE reads, gives a single entry per CDR3 protein. The table has approximately 440,000 distinct CDR3 sequences, roughly 15% seen once; the top ten hold just over 1%. There are 15 residues in the CDR3. CDR1 is SGHTA, CDR2 FQGNSA, per germline. V was clipped by 1 base and J by 9 bases; unmatched bases: 7. The entry originates in a study of CD8 T cells in ankylosing spondylitis. Study findings and constraints: Ankylosing spondylitis blood seemed to carry a telltale TCR beta motif made of several highly homologous variants. A subset of motif variants has previously been described in the synovial fluid and blood of reactive arthritis.

Source material: blood, either unsorted or a sorted T cell fraction (not recorded which). The chain carries TRBV7-2 and TRBJ2-4; 9 nucleotides line up with TRBD2. This TCR was sampled from a male donor with ankylosing spondylitis. CDR3 protein: CASSLDGGGAGIQYF. In DNA form, the CDR3 reads TGTGCCAGCAGCTTAGATGGCGGGGGGGCTGGCATTCAGTACTTC.